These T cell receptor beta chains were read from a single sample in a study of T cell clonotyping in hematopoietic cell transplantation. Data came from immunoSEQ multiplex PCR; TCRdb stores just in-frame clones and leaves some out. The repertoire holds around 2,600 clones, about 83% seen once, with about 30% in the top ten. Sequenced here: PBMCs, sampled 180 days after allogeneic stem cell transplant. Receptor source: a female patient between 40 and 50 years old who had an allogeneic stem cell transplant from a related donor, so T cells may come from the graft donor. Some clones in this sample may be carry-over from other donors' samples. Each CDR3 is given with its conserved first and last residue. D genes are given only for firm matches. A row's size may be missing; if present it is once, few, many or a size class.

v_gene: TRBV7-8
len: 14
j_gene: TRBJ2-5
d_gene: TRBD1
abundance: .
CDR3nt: TGTGCCAGCAGCACTACAGGGGTCCAAGAGACCCAGTACTTC
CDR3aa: CASSTTGVQETQYF

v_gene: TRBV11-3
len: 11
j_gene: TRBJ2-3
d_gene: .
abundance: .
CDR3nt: TGTGCCAGCAGCTTGAGAGATACGCAGTATTTT
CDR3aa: CASSLRDTQYF

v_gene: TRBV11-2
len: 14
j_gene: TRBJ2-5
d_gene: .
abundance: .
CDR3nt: TGTGCCAGCAGCTTCGACCGGCCTCCAGAGACCCAGTACTTC
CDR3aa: CASSFDRPPETQYF

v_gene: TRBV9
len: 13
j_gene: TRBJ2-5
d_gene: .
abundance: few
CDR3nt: TGTGCCAGCAGCCCCACTCGCGAAGAGACCCAGTACTTC
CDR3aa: CASSPTREETQYF

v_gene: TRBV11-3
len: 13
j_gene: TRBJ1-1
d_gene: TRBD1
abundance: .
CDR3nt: TGTGCCAGCAGCTACAGGGGGTACACTGAAGCTTTCTTT
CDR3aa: CASSYRGYTEAFF

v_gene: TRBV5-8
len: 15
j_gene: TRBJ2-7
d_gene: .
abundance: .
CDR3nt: TGTGCCAGCAGCAGTTTCCGGGACTCTAAGTACGAGCAGTACTTC
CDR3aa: CASSSFRDSKYEQYF

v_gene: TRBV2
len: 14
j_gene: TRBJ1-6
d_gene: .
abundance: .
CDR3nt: TGTGCCAGCAGTCTTGGGGCCGCTAATTCACCCCTCCACTTT
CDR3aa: CASSLGAANSPLHF

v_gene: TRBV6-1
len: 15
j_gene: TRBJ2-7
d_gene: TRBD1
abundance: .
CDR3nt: TGTGCCAGCAGTGAAGGGACAGGGGGCGCCTACGAGCAGTACTTC
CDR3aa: CASSEGTGGAYEQYF

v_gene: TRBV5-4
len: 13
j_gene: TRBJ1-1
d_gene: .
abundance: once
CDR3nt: TGTGCCAGCAGAGTAGGGAACAGCCTGGAAGCTTTCTTT
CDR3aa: CASRVGNSLEAFF

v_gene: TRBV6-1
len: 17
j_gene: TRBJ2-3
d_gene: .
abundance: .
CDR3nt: TGTGCCAGCAGTGAAGTAAAAGACCCGCCCCCCACAGATACGCAGTATTTT
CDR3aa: CASSEVKDPPPTDTQYF

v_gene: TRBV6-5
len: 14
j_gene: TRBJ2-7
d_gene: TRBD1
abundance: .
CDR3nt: TGTGCCAGCAGGCGCGGAGGGACAGGGTGGGAGCAGTACTTC
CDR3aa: CASRRGGTGWEQYF

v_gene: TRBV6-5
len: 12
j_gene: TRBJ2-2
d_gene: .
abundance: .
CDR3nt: TGTGCCATACAGGGAATCACCGGGGAGCTGTTTTTT
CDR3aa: CAIQGITGELFF

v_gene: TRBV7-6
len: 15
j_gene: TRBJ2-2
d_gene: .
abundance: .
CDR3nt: TGTGCCAGCAGCTTCTACTCAACGAACACCGGGGAGCTGTTTTTT
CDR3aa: CASSFYSTNTGELFF

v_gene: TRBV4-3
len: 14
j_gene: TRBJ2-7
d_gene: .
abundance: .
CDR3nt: TGCGCCAGCAGCCAAGATACTGAGGATGACGAGCAGTACTTC
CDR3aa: CASSQDTEDDEQYF

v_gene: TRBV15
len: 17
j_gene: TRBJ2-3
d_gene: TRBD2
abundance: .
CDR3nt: TGTGCCACCAGCCCCCGGGAGGAGGGCCCAAAGGCAGATACGCAGTATTTT
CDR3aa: CATSPREEGPKADTQYF

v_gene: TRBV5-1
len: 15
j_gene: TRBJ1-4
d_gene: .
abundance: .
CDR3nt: TGCGCCAGCAGCTTGACCGGGGCAACTAATGAAAAACTGTTTTTT
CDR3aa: CASSLTGATNEKLFF

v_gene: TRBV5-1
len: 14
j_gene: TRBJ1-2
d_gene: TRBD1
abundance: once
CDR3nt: TGCGCCAGCAGCTTGGCAGGGGGCGACTATGGCTACACCTTC
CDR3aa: CASSLAGGDYGYTF

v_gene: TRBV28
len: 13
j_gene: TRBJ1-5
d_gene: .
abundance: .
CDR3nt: TGTGCCAGCAGTTTGGCCAGGGCTCAGCCCCAGCATTTT
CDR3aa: CASSLARAQPQHF